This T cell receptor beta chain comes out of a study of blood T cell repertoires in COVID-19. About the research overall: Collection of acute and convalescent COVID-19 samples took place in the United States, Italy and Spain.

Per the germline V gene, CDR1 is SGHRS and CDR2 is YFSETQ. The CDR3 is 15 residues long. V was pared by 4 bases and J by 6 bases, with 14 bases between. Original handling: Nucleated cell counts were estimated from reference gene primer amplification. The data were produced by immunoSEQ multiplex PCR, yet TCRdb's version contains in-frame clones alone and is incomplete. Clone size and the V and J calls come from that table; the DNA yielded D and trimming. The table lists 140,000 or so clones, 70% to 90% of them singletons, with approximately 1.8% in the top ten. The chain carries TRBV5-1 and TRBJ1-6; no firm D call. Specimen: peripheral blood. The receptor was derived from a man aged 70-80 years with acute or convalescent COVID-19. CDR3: CASSMSPEFNSPLHF. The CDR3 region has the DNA TGCGCCAGCAGCATGAGCCCTGAGTTTAATTCACCCCTCCACTTT.